The 16 T cell receptor beta chains given below trace back to one sample, sequenced in a study of CD8 T cells in Susac syndrome. An input of about 0.5 to 1 ug of RNA was subjected to reverse transcription using random hexamers. TCRdb recomputed calls from the immunoSEQ multiplex PCR reads with MiXCR, one row per CDR3 protein. The profile shows 100,000 to 150,000 distinct CDR3 sequences, roughly 94% of them singletons. The material sequenced was CD4+ T cells from PBMCs. The source of these receptors is a human donor with multiple sclerosis.

This rearrangement joins TRBV24-1 to TRBJ2-1, with 10 bases identical to TRBD2. CDR1 KGHDR and CDR2 SFDVKD come from the germline V gene. The ends lost 9 bases at V and 7 bases at J; junction bases unmatched: 5. CDR3 length: 13 residues. The CDR3 DNA reads as TGTGCCACCTCAGCGGGGGGGAGGAATGAGCAGTTCTTC. Translating gives CATSAGGRNEQFF.

This clonotype was seen only a few times. The rearrangement links TRBV12-3 or TRBV12-4 to TRBJ2-5; D is unclear. Trimming took off 3 bases at V and 1 base at J, with 3 bases between the two ends. CDR3 length: 12 amino acids. CDR3 sequence reads: CASSFPQETQYF. The CDR3 region has the DNA TGTGCCAGCAGTTTTCCCCAAGAGACCCAGTACTTC.

Remarks on this clonotype: The junction departs from germline at one end; a sequencing error may be responsible. The chain links TRBV3-1 to TRBJ1-1; D is unclear. The germline CDR1 and CDR2 sequences are LGHDT and YNNKEL (reference sequence). The CDR3 is 13 residues long. In nucleotides, the CDR3 is TGTGCCAGCAGTCAAGGTGCGAACACTGAAGCTTTCTTT. Encoded protein: CASSQGANTEAFF.

This sequence joins TRBV19 and TRBJ1-2, with D hard to call. The length of the CDR3 is 14 residues. Trimming cost V 7 bases and J 4 bases, with 16 bases left between them. Germline V gene sequence: CDR1 LNHDA, CDR2 SQIVND (reference sequence). The CDR3 spells CASNDNLLGYGYTF. The CDR3 DNA reads TGTGCCAGTAATGATAACCTCTTGGGCTATGGCTACACCTTC.

The chain recombines TRBV2 with TRBJ2-4; D might be TRBD1 or TRBD2, each matching 5 bases. The germline CDR1 and CDR2 sequences are SNHLY and FYNNEI. The V end was cut by 4 bases, the J end by 0 bases, with 16 bases between. The CDR3 covers 17 residues. CDR3 in amino acids: CASSGRGSSLAKNIQYF. Here the CDR3 DNA reads TGTGCCAGCAGTGGACGGGGCAGCTCCCTAGCCAAAAACATTCAGTACTTC.

V is TRBV3-1 and J is TRBJ1-3; D is undetermined. The CDR3 spans 16 residues. Trimming cost V 2 bases and J 0 bases, with 11 bases left between them. Germline V gene lookup returns CDR1 LGHDT and CDR2 YNNKEL (reference sequence). DNA for the CDR3: TGTGCCAGCAGCCAAACCGGGTTGGACTCTGGAAACACCATATATTTT. Translated, it gives CASSQTGLDSGNTIYF.

CDR3: CSASAYRLEGGELFF. The CDR3 DNA reads TGCAGTGCTAGTGCTTATCGACTAGAAGGCGGGGAGCTGTTTTTT. J is TRBJ2-2 and V is TRBV20-1; possible D gene TRBD2, 6 bases. The CDR3 length is 15 residues. Trimming took off 3 bases at V and 7 bases at J, with 18 bases between the two ends. Per germline, CDR1 DFQATT and CDR2 SNEGSKA (reference sequence).

J is TRBJ2-2 and V is TRBV3-1, with 11 positions matching TRBD1. Germline lookup yields CDR1 LGHDT and CDR2 YNNKEL (reference sequence). This CDR3 has 14 residues. V lost 8 bases and J lost 6; bases outside the gene matches: 5. CDR3 bases: TGTGCCAGCGCCTCGGGACAGGGGGCCGGGGAGCTGTTTTTT. This codes for CASASGQGAGELFF.

V usage is TRBV5-6 and J usage is TRBJ1-3; no definite D call. This CDR3 region has 14 residues. V was cut by 4 bases and J by 1 base, with 9 bases left in between. Germline-derived CDR1 and CDR2 are SGHDT and YYEEEE. This CDR3 reads CASSVAKSGNTIYF. CDR3 nucleotide sequence: TGTGCCAGCAGCGTTGCTAAGTCTGGAAACACCATATATTTT. Using reference TRBV5-6 and TRBJ1-3 for the parts outside the CDR3, the full variable domain is DAGVTQSPTHLIKTRGQQVTLRCSPKSGHDTVSWYQQALGQGPQFIFQYYEEEERQRGNFPDRFSGHQFPNYSSELNVNALLLGDSALYLCASSVAKSGNTIYFGEGSWLTVV.

V gene TRBV12-3 or TRBV12-4 combines with J gene TRBJ2-5; TRBD1 aligns across 7 bases. This CDR3 has 15 amino acids. The V and J ends lost 3 bases and 3 bases, in that order; junction bases with no gene match: 7. The CDR3 loop reads CASSFSGTAKETQYF. DNA of the CDR3: TGTGCCAGCAGTTTCTCCGGGACAGCAAAAGAGACCCAGTACTTC.

This rearrangement joins TRBV20-1 to TRBJ2-5; no firm D call. Between the trimmed V and J ends, which lost 3 bases and 4 bases, there was a span of 15 bases. This CDR3 spans 14 amino acids. Germline assignment: CDR1 DFQATT and CDR2 SNEGSKA (reference sequence). CDR3: CSASWVNVIETQYF. The CDR3 DNA follows: TGCAGTGCTAGTTGGGTGAACGTCATAGAGACCCAGTACTTC.

The chain has TRBV12-3 or TRBV12-4 and TRBJ1-1, with D unclear. With 7 bases removed from V and 3 bases from J, the gap between germline ends came to 15 bases. The CDR3 runs to 14 residues. For the CDR3, the DNA is TGTGCCAGCACCCTTCGACTAGGCGACACTGAAGCTTTCTTT. Translated: CASTLRLGDTEAFF.

The V call is TRBV4-2, the J call TRBJ2-3; 9 bases are a match to TRBD2. Trimming at V came to 0 bases and at J to 0 bases, leaving 7 bases not matched to a gene. The CDR3 has 18 amino acids. CDR1 LGHNA and CDR2 YNFKEQ come from the germline V gene. The CDR3, as DNA: TGTGCCAGCAGCCAAGAGGGGGCTAGCGGGACTAGCACAGATACGCAGTATTTT. This gives the protein CASSQEGASGTSTDTQYF.

The J gene is TRBJ1-2, the V gene TRBV3-1, with D perhaps TRBD1 (6 bases). Germline CDR1 LGHDT, CDR2 YNNKEL (reference sequence). Trimming pared 1 base from V and 14 bases from J, leaving 14 bases between. The length of the CDR3 is 12 residues. The CDR3 sequence: CASSQVGGPRTF. CDR3 sequence (DNA): TGTGCCAGCAGCCAAGTGGGGGGCCCGCGGACCTTC.

The chain combines TRBV7-9 with TRBJ2-5; the D gene could be TRBD1 or TRBD2 (5 bases each). The V end was cut by 0 bases, the J end by 5 bases, with 13 bases between. Germline V CDR1 and CDR2: SEHNR, FQNEAQ (reference sequence). The CDR3 loop spans 15 amino acids. The CDR3 spells CASSLAEGPMETQYF. Written as DNA, the CDR3 is TGTGCCAGCAGCTTAGCTGAGGGGCCTATGGAGACCCAGTACTTC.

The rearrangement joins TRBV6-2 or TRBV6-3 to TRBJ1-5, with 7 bases aligning to TRBD1. This CDR3 is built from 16 residues. From germline, CDR1 is MNHEY and CDR2 SVGEGT. The junction had 10 bases not matched to a gene; V was cut back by 5 bases and J by 3 bases. CDR3 coding DNA: TGTGCCAGCAGTCCCATACGGACAGGTTCCAATCAGCCCCAGCATTTT. Protein product: CASSPIRTGSNQPQHF.